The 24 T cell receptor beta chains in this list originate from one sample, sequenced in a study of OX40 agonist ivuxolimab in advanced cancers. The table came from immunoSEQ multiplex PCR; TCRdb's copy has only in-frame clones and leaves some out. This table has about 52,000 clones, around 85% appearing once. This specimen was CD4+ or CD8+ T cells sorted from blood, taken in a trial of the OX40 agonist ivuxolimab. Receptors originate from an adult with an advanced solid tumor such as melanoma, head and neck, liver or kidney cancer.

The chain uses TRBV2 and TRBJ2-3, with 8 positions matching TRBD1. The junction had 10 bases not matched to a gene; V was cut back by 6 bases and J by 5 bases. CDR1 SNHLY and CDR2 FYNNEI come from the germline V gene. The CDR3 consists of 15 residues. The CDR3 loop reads CASRPGQGVGDTQYF. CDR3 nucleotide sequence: TGTGCCAGCAGACCCGGACAGGGCGTTGGAGATACGCAGTATTTT.

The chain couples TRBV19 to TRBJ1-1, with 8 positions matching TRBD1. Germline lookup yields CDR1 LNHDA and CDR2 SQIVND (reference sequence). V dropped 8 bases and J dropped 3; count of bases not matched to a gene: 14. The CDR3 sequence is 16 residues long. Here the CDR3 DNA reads TGTGCCAGTGGGGGGGGACAGGTTGATTGGGACACTGAAGCTTTCTTT. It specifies CASGGGQVDWDTEAFF.

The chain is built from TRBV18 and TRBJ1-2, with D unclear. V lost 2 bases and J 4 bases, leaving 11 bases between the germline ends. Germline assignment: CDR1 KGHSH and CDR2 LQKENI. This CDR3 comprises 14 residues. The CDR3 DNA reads TGTGCCAGCTCACCAGCTCCGGACCTCTATGGCTACACCTTC. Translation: CASSPAPDLYGYTF.

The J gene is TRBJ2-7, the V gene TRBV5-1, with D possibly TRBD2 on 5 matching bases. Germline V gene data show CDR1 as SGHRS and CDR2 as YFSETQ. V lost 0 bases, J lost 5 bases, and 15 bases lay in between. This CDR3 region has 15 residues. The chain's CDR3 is CASSLVGGVGDEQYF. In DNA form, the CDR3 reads TGCGCCAGCAGCTTGGTTGGAGGTGTTGGGGACGAGCAGTACTTC.

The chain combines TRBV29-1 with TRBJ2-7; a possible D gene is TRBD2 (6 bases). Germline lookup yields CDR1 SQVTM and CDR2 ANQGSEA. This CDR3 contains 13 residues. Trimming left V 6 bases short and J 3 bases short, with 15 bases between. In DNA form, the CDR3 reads TGCAGCGTCCGGCTAGCGTCTTTCTACGAGCAGTACTTC. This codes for CSVRLASFYEQYF.

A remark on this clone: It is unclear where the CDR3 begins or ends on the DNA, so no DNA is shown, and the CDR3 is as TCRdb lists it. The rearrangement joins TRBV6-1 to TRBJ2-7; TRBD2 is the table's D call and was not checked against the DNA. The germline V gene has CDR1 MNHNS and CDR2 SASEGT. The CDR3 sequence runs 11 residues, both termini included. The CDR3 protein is CASSSSVEQYF.

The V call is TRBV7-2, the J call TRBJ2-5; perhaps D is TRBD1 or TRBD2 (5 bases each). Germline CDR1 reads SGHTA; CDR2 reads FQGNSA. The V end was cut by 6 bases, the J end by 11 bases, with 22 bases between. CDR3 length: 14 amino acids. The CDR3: CASRLSAGALEQYF. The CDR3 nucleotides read TGTGCCAGCAGACTCAGCGCCGGGGCCCTGGAGCAGTACTTC. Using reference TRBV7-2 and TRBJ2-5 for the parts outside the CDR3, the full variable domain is GAGVSQSPSNKVTEKGKDVELRCDPISGHTALYWYRQSLGQGLEFLIYFQGNSAPDKSGLPSDRFSAERTGGSVSTLTIQRTQQEDSAVYLCASRLSAGALEQYFGPGTRLLVL.

This chain's CDR3 is CASTSSQGQGAVGELFF. CDR3 DNA sequence: TGTGCCAGCACCTCGTCCCAGGGACAGGGGGCCGTCGGGGAGCTGTTTTTT. The V gene is TRBV27, the J gene TRBJ2-2; TRBD1 aligns across 12 bases. Germline V gene lookup returns CDR1 MNHEY and CDR2 SMNVEV (reference sequence). The CDR3 totals 17 residues. The V gene end was trimmed by 7 bases and the J gene end by 7 bases; junction bases not matched to a gene: 13.

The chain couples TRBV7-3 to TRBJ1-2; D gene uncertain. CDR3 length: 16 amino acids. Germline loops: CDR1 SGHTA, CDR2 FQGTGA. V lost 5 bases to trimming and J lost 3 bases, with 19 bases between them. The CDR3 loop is CASSPSSRLIDYGYTF. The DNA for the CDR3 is TGTGCCAGCAGCCCATCCTCCAGACTGATCGACTATGGCTACACCTTC.

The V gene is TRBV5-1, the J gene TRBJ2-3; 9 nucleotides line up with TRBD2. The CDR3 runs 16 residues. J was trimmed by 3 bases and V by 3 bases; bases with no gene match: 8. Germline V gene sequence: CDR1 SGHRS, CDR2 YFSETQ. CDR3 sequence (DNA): TGCGCCAGCAGCTACCTTGGCGGGGGGGATACAGATACGCAGTATTTT. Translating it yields CASSYLGGGDTDTQYF.

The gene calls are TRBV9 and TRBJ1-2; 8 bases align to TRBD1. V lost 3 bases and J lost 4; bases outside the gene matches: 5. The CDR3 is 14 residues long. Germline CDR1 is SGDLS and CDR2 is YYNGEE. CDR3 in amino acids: CASSDTGGGYGYTF. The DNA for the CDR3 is TGTGCCAGCAGCGATACAGGGGGTGGCTATGGCTACACCTTC.

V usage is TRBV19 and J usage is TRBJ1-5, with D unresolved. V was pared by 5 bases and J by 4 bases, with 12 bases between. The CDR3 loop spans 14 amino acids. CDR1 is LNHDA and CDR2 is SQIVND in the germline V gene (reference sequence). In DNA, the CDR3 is TGTGCCAGTAGTCGGACCCCGGAGAATCAGCCCCAGCATTTT. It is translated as CASSRTPENQPQHF.

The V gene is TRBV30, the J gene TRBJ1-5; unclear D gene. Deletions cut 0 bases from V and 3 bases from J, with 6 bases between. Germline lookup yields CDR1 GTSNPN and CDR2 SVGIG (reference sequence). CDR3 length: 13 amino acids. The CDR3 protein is CAWSVDNNQPQHF. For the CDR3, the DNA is TGTGCCTGGAGTGTAGACAACAATCAGCCCCAGCATTTT.

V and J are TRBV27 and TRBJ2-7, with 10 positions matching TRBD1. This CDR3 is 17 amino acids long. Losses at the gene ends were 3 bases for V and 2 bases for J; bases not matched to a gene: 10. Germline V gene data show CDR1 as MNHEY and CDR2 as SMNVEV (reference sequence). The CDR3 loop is CASSFYRAGQGAYEQYF. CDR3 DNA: TGTGCCAGCAGTTTTTACCGGGCCGGACAGGGGGCCTACGAGCAGTACTTC.

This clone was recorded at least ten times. Written as DNA, the CDR3 is TGTGCCAGCAGTAAACTAGCGGGGGGCAGCGATACGCAGTATTTT. Amino acids: CASSKLAGGSDTQYF. This chain connects TRBV6-4 to TRBJ2-3; 12 nucleotides agree with TRBD2. CDR3 length: 15 residues. CDR1 and CDR2 from the germline V gene are MRHNA and SNTAGT. Trimming cost V 5 bases and J 6 bases; bases outside gene matches: 6.

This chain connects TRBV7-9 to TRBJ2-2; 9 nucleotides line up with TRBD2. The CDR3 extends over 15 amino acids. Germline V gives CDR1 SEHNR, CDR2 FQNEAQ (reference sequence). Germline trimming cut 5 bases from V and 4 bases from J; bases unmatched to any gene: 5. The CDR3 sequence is CASSPSGGITGELFF. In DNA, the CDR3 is TGTGCCAGCAGCCCCAGCGGGGGGATCACCGGGGAGCTGTTTTTT.

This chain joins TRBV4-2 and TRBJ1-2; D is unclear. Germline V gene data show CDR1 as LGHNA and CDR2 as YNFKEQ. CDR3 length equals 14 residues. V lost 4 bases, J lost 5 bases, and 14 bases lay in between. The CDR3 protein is CASSPPEGRYGYTF. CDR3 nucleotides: TGTGCCAGCAGCCCTCCGGAGGGCCGATATGGCTACACCTTC.

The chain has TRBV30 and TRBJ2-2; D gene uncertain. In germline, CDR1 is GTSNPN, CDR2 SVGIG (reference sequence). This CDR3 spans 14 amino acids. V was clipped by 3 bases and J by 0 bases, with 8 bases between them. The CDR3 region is CAWRRQANTGELFF. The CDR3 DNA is TGTGCCTGGAGACGACAAGCGAACACCGGGGAGCTGTTTTTT.

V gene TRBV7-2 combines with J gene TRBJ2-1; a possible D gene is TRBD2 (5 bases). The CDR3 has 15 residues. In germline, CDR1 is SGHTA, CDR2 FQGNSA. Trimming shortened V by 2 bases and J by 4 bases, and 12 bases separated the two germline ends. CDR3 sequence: CASSLFSGGYNEQFF. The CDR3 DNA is TGTGCCAGCAGCTTATTTTCAGGAGGATACAATGAGCAGTTCTTC.

CDR3 sequence reads: CASRAEGWGPGAYNEQFF. CDR3 bases: TGTGCCAGCCGGGCGGAAGGGTGGGGGCCAGGAGCCTACAATGAGCAGTTCTTC. The chain uses TRBV11-2 and TRBJ2-1, with D possibly TRBD1 on 6 matching bases. Trimming left V 8 bases short and J 2 bases short, with 25 bases between. This CDR3 is 18 amino acids long. The V gene's germline CDR1 is SGHAT and CDR2 FQNNGV. Complete variable domain (other parts from reference TRBV11-2 and TRBJ2-1): EAGVAQSPRYKIIEKRQSVAFWCNPISGHATLYWYQQILGQGPKLLIQFQNNGVVDDSQLPKDRFSAERLKGVDSTLKIQPAKLEDSAVYLCASRAEGWGPGAYNEQFFGPGTRLTVL.

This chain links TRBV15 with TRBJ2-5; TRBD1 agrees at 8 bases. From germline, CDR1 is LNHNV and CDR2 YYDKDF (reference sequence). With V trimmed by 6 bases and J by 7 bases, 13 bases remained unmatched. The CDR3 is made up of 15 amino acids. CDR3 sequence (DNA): TGTGCCACCAGTGTGGACAGGGCAGCCGAAGTGACCCAGTACTTC. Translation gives CATSVDRAAEVTQYF.

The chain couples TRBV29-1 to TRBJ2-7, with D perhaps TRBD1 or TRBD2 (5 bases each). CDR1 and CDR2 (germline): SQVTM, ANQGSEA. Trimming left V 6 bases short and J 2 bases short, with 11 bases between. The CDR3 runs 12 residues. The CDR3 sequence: CSVLQGAYEQYF. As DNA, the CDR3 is TGCAGCGTCTTGCAGGGAGCCTACGAGCAGTACTTC.

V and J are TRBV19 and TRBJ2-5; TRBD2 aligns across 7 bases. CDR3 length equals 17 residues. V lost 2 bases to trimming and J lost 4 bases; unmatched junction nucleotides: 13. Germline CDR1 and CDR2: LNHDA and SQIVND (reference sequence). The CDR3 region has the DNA TGTGCCAGTAGTATACGAAGCGGGGACTGGGGGAGAGAGACCCAGTACTTC. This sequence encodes CASSIRSGDWGRETQYF.

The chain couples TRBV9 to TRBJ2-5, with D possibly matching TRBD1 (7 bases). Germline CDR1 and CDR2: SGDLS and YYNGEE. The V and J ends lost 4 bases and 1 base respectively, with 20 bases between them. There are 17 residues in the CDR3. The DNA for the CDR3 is TGTGCCAGCAGCCCCACCCCCCAGGGGGGTTTCCAAGAGACCCAGTACTTC. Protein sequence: CASSPTPQGGFQETQYF.